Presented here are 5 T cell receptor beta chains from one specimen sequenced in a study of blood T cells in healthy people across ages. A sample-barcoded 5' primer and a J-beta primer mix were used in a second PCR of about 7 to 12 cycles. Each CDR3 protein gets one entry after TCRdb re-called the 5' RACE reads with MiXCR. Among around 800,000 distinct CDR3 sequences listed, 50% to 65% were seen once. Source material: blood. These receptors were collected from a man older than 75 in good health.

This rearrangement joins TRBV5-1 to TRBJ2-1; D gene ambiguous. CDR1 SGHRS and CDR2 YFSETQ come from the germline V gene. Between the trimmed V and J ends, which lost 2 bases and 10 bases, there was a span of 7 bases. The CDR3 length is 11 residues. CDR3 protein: CASSFSIEQFF. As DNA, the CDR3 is TGCGCCAGCAGCTTTAGCATAGAGCAGTTCTTC.

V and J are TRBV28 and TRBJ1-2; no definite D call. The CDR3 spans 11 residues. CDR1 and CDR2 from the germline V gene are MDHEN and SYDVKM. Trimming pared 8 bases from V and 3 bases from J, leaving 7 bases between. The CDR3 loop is CASFTDYGYTF. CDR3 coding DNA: TGTGCCAGCTTTACCGACTATGGCTACACCTTC.

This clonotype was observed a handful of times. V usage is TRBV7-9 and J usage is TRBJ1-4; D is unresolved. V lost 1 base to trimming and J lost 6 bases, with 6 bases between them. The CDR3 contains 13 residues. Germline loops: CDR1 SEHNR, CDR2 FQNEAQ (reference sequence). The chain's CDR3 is CASSLGSYEKLFF. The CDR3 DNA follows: TGTGCCAGCAGCTTAGGGTCTTATGAAAAACTGTTTTTT.

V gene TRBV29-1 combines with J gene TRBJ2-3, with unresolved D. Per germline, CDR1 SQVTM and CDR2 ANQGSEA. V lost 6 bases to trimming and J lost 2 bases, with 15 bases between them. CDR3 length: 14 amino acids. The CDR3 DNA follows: TGCAGCGTGCTTATACCGGGTCCCACAGATACGCAGTATTTT. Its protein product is CSVLIPGPTDTQYF.

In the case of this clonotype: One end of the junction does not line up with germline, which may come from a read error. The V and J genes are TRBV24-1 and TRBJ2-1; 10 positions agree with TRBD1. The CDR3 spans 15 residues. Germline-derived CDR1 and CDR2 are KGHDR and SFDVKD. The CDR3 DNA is TGTGCCACCAGTGAACGGACAGGGGGGTTCAATGGGCAGTTCTTC. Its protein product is CATSERTGGFNGQFF.